The 30 T cell receptor beta chains listed next were all sequenced from one sample in a study of blood T cell repertoires in COVID-19. The data were produced by immunoSEQ multiplex PCR, yet TCRdb's version contains in-frame clones alone and is incomplete. The table includes some 320,000 clones, around 87% detected once. Sequencing used peripheral blood. These receptors all come from a woman aged 45-65 years who had recovered from COVID-19.

This chain joins TRBV5-6 and TRBJ1-6; D possibly corresponds to TRBD1 (5 bases). CDR1 SGHDT and CDR2 YYEEEE come from the germline V gene. This CDR3 contains 16 residues. The ends were cut back, 3 bases at V and 7 bases at J, with 17 bases in the middle. CDR3 amino acids: CASSWGTGTGNSPLHF. The CDR3 region has the DNA TGTGCCAGCAGCTGGGGGACCGGGACTGGCAATTCACCCCTCCACTTT.

This chain links TRBV19 with TRBJ2-2; 7 nucleotides align to TRBD1. CDR1 is LNHDA, CDR2 SQIVND, per germline (reference sequence). V lost 8 bases to trimming and J lost 2 bases; unmatched junction nucleotides: 8. This CDR3 has 15 amino acids. This CDR3 reads CASAGTGVNTGELFF. The DNA of the CDR3 is TGTGCCAGTGCCGGTACAGGGGTAAACACCGGGGAGCTGTTTTTT.

This clone was seen once. This chain links TRBV12-3 or TRBV12-4 with TRBJ2-1; 10 nucleotides match TRBD2. Germline trimming cut 9 bases from V and 5 bases from J; bases unmatched to any gene: 4. This CDR3 region has 13 residues. CDR3 protein: CASGTSDNNEQFF. CDR3 in DNA: TGTGCCAGTGGGACTAGCGACAACAATGAGCAGTTCTTC.

J is TRBJ1-2 and V is TRBV7-2; possibly TRBD1 for D (5 bases). Trimming left V 5 bases short and J 4 bases short, with 20 bases between. Germline V gene lookup returns CDR1 SGHTA and CDR2 FQGNSA. The CDR3 has 16 residues. The CDR3 bases are TGTGCCAGCAGCGGCCCAGGGCAACTTACTCTCTATGGCTACACCTTC. Its translation: CASSGPGQLTLYGYTF. Combining the CDR3 with reference TRBV7-2 and TRBJ1-2 gives the whole variable domain GAGVSQSPSNKVTEKGKDVELRCDPISGHTALYWYRQSLGQGLEFLIYFQGNSAPDKSGLPSDRFSAERTGGSVSTLTIQRTQQEDSAVYLCASSGPGQLTLYGYTFGSGTRLTVV.

The CDR3 is CASSQDRAQPLHF. In DNA, the CDR3 is TGCGCCAGCAGCCAAGACAGGGCTCAACCCCTCCACTTT. The chain couples TRBV4-1 to TRBJ1-6; D is possibly TRBD1 (5 bases). This CDR3 is built from 13 residues. Germline-derived CDR1 and CDR2 are MGHRA and YSYEKL. Trimming took off 0 bases at V and 12 bases at J, with 9 bases between the two ends.

CDR3 nucleotide sequence: TGTGCCAGCAGTTCGTCCTTAGGGACGGAGGGCTATGGCTACACCTTC. Its translation is CASSSSLGTEGYGYTF. This sequence joins TRBV11-1 and TRBJ1-2; perhaps TRBD1 as D (5 bases). Trimming shortened V by 6 bases and J by 4 bases, and 21 bases separated the two germline ends. This CDR3 has 16 amino acids. Germline lookup yields CDR1 SGHAT and CDR2 FQDESV (reference sequence). Complete variable domain (other parts from reference TRBV11-1 and TRBJ1-2): EAEVAQSPRYKITEKSQAVAFWCDPISGHATLYWYRQILGQGPELLVQFQDESVVDDSQLPKDRFSAERLKGVDSTLKIQPAELGDSAMYLCASSSSLGTEGYGYTFGSGTRLTVV.

The chain employs TRBV5-8 and TRBJ1-2, with 9 bases fitting TRBD1. The CDR3 runs 15 residues. The V gene end was trimmed by 0 bases and the J gene end by 9 bases; junction bases not matched to a gene: 9. The germline V gene has CDR1 SGHTS and CDR2 YDEGEE. In DNA form, the CDR3 reads TGTGCCAGCAGCTTGGCACGGACAGGGGCTCGACGCTACACCTTC. It encodes CASSLARTGARRYTF.

The V gene is TRBV9, the J gene TRBJ2-3; a weak D match, TRBD2 (5 bases). The CDR3 length is 16 residues. The germline gives CDR1 SGDLS, CDR2 YYNGEE. Trimming removed 0 bases at V and 1 base at J, with 12 bases between. The CDR3 sequence is CASSVEVSVGTDTQYF. The CDR3 region has the DNA TGTGCCAGCAGCGTAGAGGTTAGCGTGGGCACAGATACGCAGTATTTT.

The gene calls are TRBV2 and TRBJ2-1, with D uncertain. The CDR3 runs 13 residues. Germline V CDR1 and CDR2: SNHLY, FYNNEI. Trimming removed 3 bases from V and 6 bases from J, with 9 bases in between. The CDR3 here is CASSESLPNEQFF. CDR3 DNA sequence: TGTGCCAGCAGTGAGTCGCTACCCAATGAGCAGTTCTTC.

This sequence joins TRBV5-4 and TRBJ1-6; the match to TRBD1 covers 9 bases. Germline-derived CDR1 and CDR2 are SGHNT and YYREEE (reference sequence). V trimming: 3 bases; J trimming: 6 bases; junction bases outside the gene matches: 7. This CDR3 contains 16 residues. The CDR3 spells CASSSPKDRGNSPLHF. CDR3 bases: TGTGCCAGCAGCTCGCCGAAGGACAGGGGTAATTCACCCCTCCACTTT.

This chain links TRBV7-9 with TRBJ1-6, with TRBD1 matching 12 bases. V trimming: 5 bases; J trimming: 7 bases; junction bases outside the gene matches: 9. CDR1 SEHNR and CDR2 FQNEAQ come from the germline V gene (reference sequence). CDR3 length: 17 amino acids. Here the CDR3 reads CASSADPGQGANSPLHF. CDR3 DNA: TGTGCCAGCAGCGCCGACCCGGGACAGGGGGCAAATTCACCCCTCCACTTT.

The chain uses TRBV19 and TRBJ2-1; 9 nucleotides align to TRBD2. CDR3 length: 15 amino acids. Germline-derived CDR1 and CDR2 are LNHDA and SQIVND (reference sequence). V was clipped by 5 bases and J by 12 bases; unmatched bases: 14. The CDR3 nucleotides read TGTGCCAGTAGTCCGGGACTAGCCCACGTAGAATCGCAGTTCTTC. It is translated as CASSPGLAHVESQFF.

The chain combines TRBV15 with TRBJ2-4; D remains unclear. The ends were cut back, 0 bases at V and 6 bases at J, with 9 bases in the middle. Germline V lookup: CDR1 LNHNV, CDR2 YYDKDF (reference sequence). The CDR3 spans 14 residues. CDR3 DNA sequence: TGTGCCACCAGCAGAGATGGGCACGGAAACATTCAGTACTTC. It specifies CATSRDGHGNIQYF.

The gene calls are TRBV7-9 and TRBJ2-5, with D tentatively TRBD2 (6 bases). Germline loops: CDR1 SEHNR, CDR2 FQNEAQ (reference sequence). This CDR3 has 13 amino acids. V was trimmed by 7 bases and J by 5 bases, leaving 14 bases between them. CDR3 sequence reads: CASIGGGGETQYF. CDR3 nucleotide sequence: TGTGCCAGCATCGGAGGAGGAGGGGAGACCCAGTACTTC.

This clone occurred once. The chain has TRBV11-2 and TRBJ2-7, with D tentatively TRBD2 (5 bases). Germline V gives CDR1 SGHAT, CDR2 FQNNGV. The CDR3 is 13 amino acids. Trimming took off 5 bases at V and 6 bases at J, with 14 bases between the two ends. CDR3 bases: TGTGCCAGCAGCCTAAACCGGGGAGCCGAGCAGTACTTC. The encoded protein is CASSLNRGAEQYF.

This clone has only a few counts. The chain has TRBV7-9 and TRBJ2-7; D is uncertain. Germline V gene lookup returns CDR1 SEHNR and CDR2 FQNEAQ (reference sequence). V was clipped by 0 bases and J by 2 bases, with 5 bases between them. This CDR3 is 13 amino acids long. The CDR3: CASSLAGPYEQYF. CDR3 DNA sequence: TGTGCCAGCAGCTTAGCGGGCCCCTACGAGCAGTACTTC.

CDR3 protein: CASSYLATGNTGELFF. For the CDR3, the DNA is TGTGCCAGCAGCTACCTGGCGACAGGGAACACCGGGGAGCTGTTTTTT. J is TRBJ2-2 and V is TRBV7-7; maybe TRBD1 (6 bases). V was clipped by 4 bases and J by 1 base, with 13 bases between them. Germline V gene data show CDR1 as SSHAT and CDR2 as FNYEAQ (reference sequence). The CDR3 is made up of 16 amino acids.

Details on this clone: Different DNA sequences within this sample yield the same CDR3. V gene TRBV7-2 combines with J gene TRBJ2-2; D is possibly TRBD1 (5 bases). V was cut by 1 base and J by 5 bases, with 8 bases left in between. CDR3 size: 14 residues. Germline values: CDR1 SGHTA, CDR2 FQGNSA. The CDR3 DNA reads as TGTGCCAGCAGCTTAGAAGGGGTTACCGGGGAGCTGTTTTTT. The encoded protein is CASSLEGVTGELFF. Combining the CDR3 with reference TRBV7-2 and TRBJ2-2 gives the whole variable domain GAGVSQSPSNKVTEKGKDVELRCDPISGHTALYWYRQSLGQGLEFLIYFQGNSAPDKSGLPSDRFSAERTGGSVSTLTIQRTQQEDSAVYLCASSLEGVTGELFFGEGSRLTVL.

This chain joins TRBV27 and TRBJ2-1, with 8 bases aligning to TRBD2. Germline values: CDR1 MNHEY, CDR2 SMNVEV (reference sequence). Germline trimming cut 7 bases from V and 8 bases from J; bases unmatched to any gene: 13. This CDR3 contains 15 residues. The CDR3 nucleotides read TGTGCCAGCAAATACCGCCTAGCGGGCAGGGATGAGCAGTTCTTC. It specifies CASKYRLAGRDEQFF.

This rearrangement joins TRBV27 to TRBJ2-1; 12 bases agree with TRBD2. CDR1 MNHEY and CDR2 SMNVEV come from the germline V gene (reference sequence). CDR3 length: 18 residues. The V segment lost 6 bases and the J segment 0 bases; nucleotides outside the gene matches: 9. CDR3 sequence reads: CASRPGTSGLSSYNEQFF. The CDR3 nucleotides are TGTGCCAGCAGGCCAGGGACTAGCGGGCTCAGCTCCTACAATGAGCAGTTCTTC.

This chain links TRBV9 with TRBJ1-2, with no clear D. CDR1 is SGDLS, CDR2 YYNGEE, per germline. The length of the CDR3 is 12 residues. With 2 bases removed from V and 6 bases from J, the gap between germline ends came to 8 bases. CDR3 sequence reads: CASSVYVHGYTF. The DNA of the CDR3 is TGTGCCAGCAGCGTCTACGTGCATGGCTACACCTTC. Drawing the rest from reference TRBV9 and TRBJ1-2, the complete variable domain is DSGVTQTPKHLITATGQRVTLRCSPRSGDLSVYWYQQSLDQGLQFLIQYYNGEERAKGNILERFSAQQFPDLHSELNLSSLELGDSALYFCASSVYVHGYTFGSGTRLTVV.

The J gene is TRBJ1-2, the V gene TRBV18; D call uncertain. CDR3 length: 15 residues. Germline V lookup: CDR1 KGHSH, CDR2 LQKENI. Deletions cut 0 bases from V and 4 bases from J, with 12 bases between. The CDR3: CASSPPGPVPYGYTF. CDR3 coding DNA: TGTGCCAGCTCACCACCGGGCCCCGTTCCCTATGGCTACACCTTC. Combining the CDR3 with reference TRBV18 and TRBJ1-2 gives the whole variable domain NAGVMQNPRHLVRRRGQEARLRCSPMKGHSHVYWYRQLPEEGLKFMVYLQKENIIDESGMPKERFSAEFPKEGPSILRIQQVVRGDSAAYFCASSPPGPVPYGYTFGSGTRLTVV.

V usage is TRBV11-3 and J usage is TRBJ2-3; possible D gene TRBD2, 6 bases. V was clipped by 1 base and J by 0 bases, with 8 bases between them. The CDR3 contains 15 residues. The germline V gene encodes CDR1 SGHNT and CDR2 YENEEA. The CDR3 coding sequence is TGTGCCAGCAGCTTAGGTCTAGCGAGCACAGATACGCAGTATTTT. It specifies CASSLGLASTDTQYF.

For this clone: Lacking the conserved final phenylalanine or tryptophan, this CDR3 likely reflects a read error. No DNA is shown, since the ends of the CDR3 on it are uncertain; the CDR3 is the one TCRdb lists. The genes are TRBV28 and TRBJ2-7; the table names TRBD2, a call not compared with the DNA. The germline V gene encodes CDR1 MDHEN and CDR2 SYDVKM. Inclusive of both ends, the CDR3 amounts to 12 amino acids. The CDR3 spells CASGGNTGRAKL.

This chain uses TRBV18 with TRBJ1-2; D gene uncertain. This CDR3 is 13 amino acids long. From germline, CDR1 is KGHSH and CDR2 LQKENI. Trimming removed 5 bases from V and 3 bases from J, with 10 bases in between. In nucleotides, the CDR3 is TGTGCCAGCTCAAGGGAAGCGGACTATGGCTACACCTTC. Translated, it gives CASSREADYGYTF.

The chain carries TRBV28 and TRBJ2-7; maybe TRBD1 (6 bases). Per germline, CDR1 MDHEN and CDR2 SYDVKM. Trimming stripped 5 bases from V and 8 bases from J, with 19 bases between. CDR3 length: 14 residues. The CDR3, as DNA: TGTGCCAGCAGTGCCGGGACACAACCCCTCAAGCAGTACTTC. Amino acid sequence: CASSAGTQPLKQYF.

The gene calls are TRBV28 and TRBJ2-7; 7 positions agree with TRBD1. The V gene end was trimmed by 1 base and the J gene end by 6 bases; junction bases not matched to a gene: 12. The CDR3 sequence is 16 residues long. CDR1 and CDR2 from the germline V gene are MDHEN and SYDVKM. The CDR3 bases are TGTGCCAGCAGTTTATATCCGGGTACAGGGGTCCTCGAGCAGTACTTC. It encodes CASSLYPGTGVLEQYF.

The gene calls are TRBV11-2 and TRBJ2-5, with 11 bases fitting TRBD1. The CDR3 consists of 15 residues. In germline, CDR1 is SGHAT, CDR2 FQNNGV. V dropped 4 bases and J dropped 4; count of bases not matched to a gene: 5. Here the CDR3 reads CASSSPGQGGETQYF. In DNA form, the CDR3 reads TGTGCCAGCAGCTCCCCGGGACAGGGGGGAGAGACCCAGTACTTC.

The chain combines TRBV24-1 with TRBJ2-7; D perhaps matches TRBD1 (6 bases). This CDR3 spans 15 amino acids. Germline CDR1 and CDR2: KGHDR and SFDVKD. Trimming took 7 bases from V and 6 from J, leaving 21 bases between them. The CDR3 nucleotides read TGTGCCACCAGGCTAACAGGGCTCGGGACCTGCGAGCAGTACTTC. Encoded protein: CATRLTGLGTCEQYF.

V gene TRBV5-1 combines with J gene TRBJ2-3; 8 bases line up with TRBD2. The germline gives CDR1 SGHRS, CDR2 YFSETQ. J was trimmed by 1 base and V by 3 bases; bases with no gene match: 1. The CDR3 runs to 14 residues. The CDR3 coding sequence is TGCGCCAGCAGCTCGGGACTAGGCACAGATACGCAGTATTTT. It encodes CASSSGLGTDTQYF.